This T cell receptor (beta chain) was sequenced for a study of cytomegalovirus exposure and HLA in healthy donors. Assay used: immunoSEQ multiplex PCR; TCRdb lists only in-frame clones, some missing. The table shows some 250,000 clones, with around 87% occurring only once. V gave up 5 bases and J gave up 2 bases; unmatched junction bases: 6. This CDR3 is built from 15 residues. Germline CDR1 reads MNHNY; CDR2 reads SVGAGI (reference sequence). On this clone: Its antigen is not identified.

Study conclusions and caveats: A subsequent analysis found that TCR clusters from the first cohort also tended to co-occur in the 120 or so validation repertoires, with around 94% of cluster scores above 0. It was confirmed in vitro that three of the CMV-associated chains were specific for CMV antigens. Despite most TCR sequences being rare, some public TCRs occurred in many donors.

What was sequenced was PBMCs. The chain employs TRBV6-6 and TRBJ2-3, with 8 bases lining up with TRBD2. This TCR derives from a woman under 30 in good health and CMV-seronegative. CDR3 in DNA: TGTGCCAGCAGTAACAGCGGGGGATACACAGATACGCAGTATTTT. As protein: CASSNSGGYTDTQYF.